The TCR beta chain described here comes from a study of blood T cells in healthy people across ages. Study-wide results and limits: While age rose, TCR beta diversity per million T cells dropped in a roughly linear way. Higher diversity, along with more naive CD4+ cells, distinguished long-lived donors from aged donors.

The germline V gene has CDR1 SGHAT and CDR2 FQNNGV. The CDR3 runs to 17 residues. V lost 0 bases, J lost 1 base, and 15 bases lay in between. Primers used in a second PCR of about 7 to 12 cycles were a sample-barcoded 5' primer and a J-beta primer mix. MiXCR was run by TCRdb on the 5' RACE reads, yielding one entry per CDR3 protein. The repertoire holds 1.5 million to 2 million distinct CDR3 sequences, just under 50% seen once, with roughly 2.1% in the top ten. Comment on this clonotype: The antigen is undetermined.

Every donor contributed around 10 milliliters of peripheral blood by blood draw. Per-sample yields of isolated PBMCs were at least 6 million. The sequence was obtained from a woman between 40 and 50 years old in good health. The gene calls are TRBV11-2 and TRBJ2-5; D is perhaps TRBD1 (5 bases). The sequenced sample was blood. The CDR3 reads CASSLEQDTVFQETQYF. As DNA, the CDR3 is TGTGCCAGCAGCTTAGAGCAGGACACCGTATTCCAAGAGACCCAGTACTTC.